This T cell receptor (beta chain) originates from a study of blood T cells in healthy people across ages. On this clonotype: At one of its ends the junction is not consistent with the germline gene, which may arise from a read error.

The CDR3 loop spans 14 amino acids. The germline V gene has CDR1 SQVTM and CDR2 ANQGSEA. It was with a sample-barcoded 5' primer and a J-beta primer mix that a second PCR of roughly 6 to 12 cycles was run. From the 5' RACE reads, TCRdb called clonotypes with MiXCR, one entry per CDR3 protein. The data hold about 930,000 distinct CDR3 sequences, with about 28% observed a single time. Every sample gave at least 5.5 micrograms of total RNA when it was extracted. These data were also reused for a study on T cells of mothers and their children. From that report: A few mothers and their six children, all healthy Caucasians, donated.

The chain combines TRBV29-1 with TRBJ2-7; TRBD1 agrees at 11 bases. Sequencing input: blood. This clonotype originated in a woman aged 40 to 49 in good health. The CDR3 DNA sequence: TGCAGCGTTGAAGGGACAGGGGGCAGATACGAGCGGTACTTC. This codes for CSVEGTGGRYERYF.